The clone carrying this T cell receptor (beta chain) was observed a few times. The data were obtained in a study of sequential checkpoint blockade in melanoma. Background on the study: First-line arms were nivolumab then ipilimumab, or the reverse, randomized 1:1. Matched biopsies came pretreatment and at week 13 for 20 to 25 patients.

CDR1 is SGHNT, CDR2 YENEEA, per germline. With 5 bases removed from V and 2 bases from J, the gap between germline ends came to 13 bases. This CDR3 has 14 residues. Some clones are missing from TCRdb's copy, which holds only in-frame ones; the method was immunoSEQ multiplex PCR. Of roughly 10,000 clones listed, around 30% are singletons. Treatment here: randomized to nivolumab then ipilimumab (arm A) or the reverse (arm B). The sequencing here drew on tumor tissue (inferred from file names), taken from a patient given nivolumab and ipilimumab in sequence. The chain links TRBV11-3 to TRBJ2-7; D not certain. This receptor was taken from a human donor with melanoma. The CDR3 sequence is CASSPILVTYEQYF. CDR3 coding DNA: TGTGCCAGCAGCCCGATCCTAGTCACCTACGAGCAGTACTTC.